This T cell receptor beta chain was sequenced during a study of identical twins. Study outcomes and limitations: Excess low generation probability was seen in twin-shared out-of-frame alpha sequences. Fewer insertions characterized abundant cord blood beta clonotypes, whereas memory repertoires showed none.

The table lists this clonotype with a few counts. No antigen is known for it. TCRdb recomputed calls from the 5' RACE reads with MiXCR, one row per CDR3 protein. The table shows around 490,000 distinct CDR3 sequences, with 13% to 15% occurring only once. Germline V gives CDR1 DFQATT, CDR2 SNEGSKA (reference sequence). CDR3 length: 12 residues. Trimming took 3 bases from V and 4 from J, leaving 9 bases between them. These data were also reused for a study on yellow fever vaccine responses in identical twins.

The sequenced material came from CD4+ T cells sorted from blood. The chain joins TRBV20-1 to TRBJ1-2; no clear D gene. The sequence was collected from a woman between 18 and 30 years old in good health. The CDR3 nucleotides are TGCAGTGCTAGTTCCGGGAGCTATGGCTACACCTTC. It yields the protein CSASSGSYGYTF.